A single sample is the source of the 17 T cell receptor beta chains below, sequenced in a study of OX40 agonist ivuxolimab in advanced cancers. Sequencing was performed with immunoSEQ multiplex PCR; in TCRdb, only in-frame clones are kept and a portion is missing. The sample holds around 98,000 clones, around 85% seen once. This sample comprised CD4+ or CD8+ T cells sorted from blood, obtained in a trial of the OX40 agonist ivuxolimab. The receptors shown here come from an adult with an advanced solid tumor such as melanoma, head and neck, liver or kidney cancer.

The genes are TRBV7-9 and TRBJ2-3; a possible D gene is TRBD1 (6 bases). The CDR3 extends over 15 amino acids. Germline CDR1 and CDR2: SEHNR and FQNEAQ (reference sequence). The ends were cut back, 5 bases at V and 2 bases at J, with 14 bases in the middle. CDR3 sequence reads: CASSPWDMYTDTQYF. The CDR3 nucleotides read TGTGCCAGCAGCCCATGGGACATGTACACAGATACGCAGTATTTT.

V and J are TRBV6-5 and TRBJ2-7; D might be TRBD2 (7 bases). The CDR3 length is 15 residues. Trimming cost V 2 bases and J 8 bases, with 19 bases left between them. Germline V gene data show CDR1 as MNHEY and CDR2 as SVGAGI. This CDR3 reads CASSYQRMGGQQQYF. DNA for the CDR3: TGTGCCAGCAGTTACCAAAGGATGGGGGGGCAGCAGCAGTACTTC.

The chain is built from TRBV14 and TRBJ2-7, with 10 bases aligning to TRBD1. The CDR3 is made up of 14 amino acids. The germline CDR1 and CDR2 sequences are SGHDN and FVKESK. V gave up 1 base and J gave up 5 bases; unmatched junction bases: 2. Written as DNA, the CDR3 is TGTGCCAGCAGCCAAGCCGGGACAGGGGACGAGCAGTACTTC. This codes for CASSQAGTGDEQYF. Full variable domain (rest looked up from reference TRBV14 and TRBJ2-7): EAGVTQFPSHSVIEKGQTVTLRCDPISGHDNLYWYRRVMGKEIKFLLHFVKESKQDESGMPNNRFLAERTGGTYSTLKVQPAELEDSGVYFCASSQAGTGDEQYFGPGTRLTVT.

This chain connects TRBV5-8 to TRBJ2-6; D possibly corresponds to TRBD2 (6 bases). CDR3 length: 14 amino acids. V was shortened by 6 bases and J by 9 bases, with 16 bases between the two germline ends. Looked up from germline, CDR1 is SGHTS and CDR2 is YDEGEE. In DNA, the CDR3 is TGTGCCAGCACCACGCGGCGGGGTGGCAACGTCCTGACTTTC. Amino acids: CASTTRRGGNVLTF.

The sample holds one count of this clone. This rearrangement joins TRBV18 to TRBJ1-2; D not certain. CDR1 KGHSH and CDR2 LQKENI come from the germline V gene. CDR3 length: 12 amino acids. Trimming took off 2 bases at V and 13 bases at J, with 14 bases between the two ends. Here the CDR3 DNA reads TGTGCCAGCTCACCAATGGAAAAGTCAAGCACCTTC. This gives the protein CASSPMEKSSTF.

This clone was counted once. The chain recombines TRBV6-5 with TRBJ2-7; tentative D call: TRBD1 (6 bases). This CDR3 comprises 14 residues. Per germline, CDR1 MNHEY and CDR2 SVGAGI. V lost 6 bases to trimming and J lost 2 bases, with 14 bases between them. CDR3 sequence (DNA): TGTGCCAGCAGCCAAGACAGGAGGACCTACGAGCAGTACTTC. Translating gives CASSQDRRTYEQYF.

This chain uses TRBV14 with TRBJ1-1; D perhaps matches TRBD1 (6 bases). The CDR3 spans 15 residues. Trimming took off 4 bases at V and 5 bases at J, with 17 bases between the two ends. Germline V gives CDR1 SGHDN, CDR2 FVKESK. The CDR3: CASSPSGQRRTEAFF. For the CDR3, the DNA is TGTGCCAGCAGCCCATCGGGACAAAGACGGACTGAAGCTTTCTTT.

The gene calls are TRBV6-5 and TRBJ2-7; no reliable D call. Between the trimmed V and J ends, which lost 6 bases and 0 bases, there was a span of 12 bases. CDR3 size: 14 residues. Germline-derived CDR1 and CDR2 are MNHEY and SVGAGI. CDR3 DNA: TGTGCCAGCAGAGGGTCCACCAGCTCCTACGAGCAGTACTTC. It codes for CASRGSTSSYEQYF.

In this sample, this clone turned up a few times. As DNA, the CDR3 is TGTGCCAGCAGTTTGAGGACAGCCGATGTGGTGTACTTC. Translated: CASSLRTADVVYF. The chain is built from TRBV27 and TRBJ2-7, with D possibly being TRBD1 (6 bases). CDR3 length: 13 residues. V lost 3 bases and J lost 12, with 18 bases in between. Germline V gene data show CDR1 as MNHEY and CDR2 as SMNVEV (reference sequence).

This rearrangement joins TRBV5-6 to TRBJ2-5; 8 bases align to TRBD1. In germline, CDR1 is SGHDT, CDR2 YYEEEE. J gave up 2 bases and V 4 bases, and 13 bases lay outside the gene matches. The CDR3 loop spans 17 amino acids. The CDR3 bases are TGTGCCAGCAGCATACCGTGGGGACAGGACCGACAAGAGACCCAGTACTTC. It specifies CASSIPWGQDRQETQYF.

V gene TRBV28 combines with J gene TRBJ2-1; D remains unclear. Trimming took 6 bases from V and 0 from J, leaving 12 bases between them. Germline V gene data show CDR1 as MDHEN and CDR2 as SYDVKM. This CDR3 is 15 amino acids long. In DNA form, the CDR3 reads TGTGCCAGCAGAAATGACATCCTCTCCTACAATGAGCAGTTCTTC. Translating it yields CASRNDILSYNEQFF.

This chain connects TRBV19 to TRBJ1-3; weak D call: TRBD1 (5 bases). The V end lost 5 bases, the J end lost 3 bases, and 14 bases lay between the germline ends. Germline V gives CDR1 LNHDA, CDR2 SQIVND (reference sequence). This CDR3 has 15 amino acids. The CDR3 region is CASSQIGTDGNTIYF. CDR3 DNA sequence: TGTGCCAGTAGTCAAATCGGGACGGATGGAAACACCATATATTTT.

V gene TRBV19 combines with J gene TRBJ1-6; D uncertain. Germline V CDR1 and CDR2: LNHDA, SQIVND (reference sequence). Trimming left V 0 bases short and J 9 bases short, with 6 bases between. This CDR3 comprises 13 residues. In nucleotides, the CDR3 is TGTGCCAGTAGTATAGATCGGGGTTCACCCCTCCACTTT. This sequence encodes CASSIDRGSPLHF. Based on the CDR3 plus reference TRBV19 and TRBJ1-6, the full variable domain is DGGITQSPKYLFRKEGQNVTLSCEQNLNHDAMYWYRQDPGQGLRLIYYSQIVNDFQKGDIAEGYSVSREKKESFPLTVTSAQKNPTAFYLCASSIDRGSPLHFGNGTRLTVT.

The chain recombines TRBV4-3 with TRBJ2-6; D is unresolved. Germline lookup yields CDR1 LGHNA and CDR2 YSLEER. V lost 0 bases, J lost 0 bases, and 3 bases lay in between. The length of the CDR3 is 15 residues. DNA of the CDR3: TGCGCCAGCAGCCAAGAAGGCTCTGGGGCCAACGTCCTGACTTTC. Residues: CASSQEGSGANVLTF.

The chain is built from TRBV2 and TRBJ1-2; unclear D gene. V lost 7 bases and J 13 bases, leaving 16 bases between the germline ends. The CDR3 covers 11 residues. CDR1 SNHLY and CDR2 FYNNEI come from the germline V gene. CDR3 protein: CASIRLHRRTF. The CDR3 region has the DNA TGTGCCAGCATAAGGTTACACCGCCGCACCTTC.

This rearrangement joins TRBV15 to TRBJ2-3; 11 nucleotides line up with TRBD2. This CDR3 spans 17 amino acids. CDR1 is LNHNV and CDR2 is YYDKDF in the germline V gene (reference sequence). With 7 bases clipped from V and 0 bases from J, the junction kept 9 bases outside the gene matches. The CDR3, as DNA: TGTGCCACCACCCGGACTAGCGGGTTAACTAGCACAGATACGCAGTATTTT. Its translation: CATTRTSGLTSTDTQYF.

A single count supports this clone. V usage is TRBV5-8 and J usage is TRBJ2-3, with 9 positions matching TRBD1. The trim removed 5 bases at V and 0 bases at J, leaving 4 bases unmatched. There are 15 residues in the CDR3. CDR1 is SGHTS and CDR2 is YDEGEE in the germline V gene. In nucleotides, the CDR3 is TGTGCCAGCAGACCGGGACAGGGAAGCACAGATACGCAGTATTTT. Amino acids: CASRPGQGSTDTQYF.